A single sample is the source of the 5 T cell receptor beta chains below, sequenced in a study of T-cell reconstitution after alpha-beta-depleted transplantation in children. It was with unique molecular identifiers that the TCRbeta library was prepared. TCRdb reanalysed the PCR reads using MiXCR and keeps one entry per CDR3 protein. Altogether 190,000 or so distinct CDR3 sequences are present, approximately 6.8% being singletons, with the ten largest covering around 3%. Source: PBMCs from the stem cell graft donor, taken from the stem cell graft. These receptors were collected from a human donor who donated a stem cell graft to a child with Wiskott-Aldrich syndrome.

This chain links TRBV7-8 with TRBJ1-1; possible D gene TRBD1, 5 bases. The germline V gene encodes CDR1 SGHVS and CDR2 FQNEAQ. V was trimmed by 3 bases and J by 0 bases, leaving 11 bases between them. The CDR3 length is 15 residues. DNA of the CDR3: TGTGCCAGCAGCTTCATTGGGGGAGTGAACACTGAAGCTTTCTTT. Residues: CASSFIGGVNTEAFF. Combining the CDR3 with reference TRBV7-8 and TRBJ1-1 gives the whole variable domain GAGVSQSPRYKVAKRGQDVALRCDPISGHVSLFWYQQALGQGPEFLTYFQNEAQLDKSGLPSDRFFAERPEGSVSTLKIQRTQQEDSAVYLCASSFIGGVNTEAFFGQGTRLTVV.

This clonotype has at least ten counts. The chain has TRBV12-3 or TRBV12-4 and TRBJ1-5; the D is unclear. Trimming stripped 6 bases from V and 0 bases from J, with 9 bases between. The CDR3 has 14 amino acids. In DNA, the CDR3 is TGTGCCAGCAGACCTAGCGTTAGCAATCAGCCCCAGCATTTT. It yields the protein CASRPSVSNQPQHF.

This chain uses TRBV5-4 with TRBJ2-7; 12 nucleotides agree with TRBD1. CDR3 length: 15 amino acids. CDR1 and CDR2 from the germline V gene are SGHNT and YYREEE (reference sequence). The junction had 8 bases not matched to a gene; V was cut back by 3 bases and J by 7 bases. The CDR3 DNA sequence: TGTGCCAGCAGCTATTTGGGACAGGGGGCGGGGGAGCAGTACTTC. Encoded protein: CASSYLGQGAGEQYF.

The chain joins TRBV11-2 to TRBJ2-3; D is ambiguous. The CDR3 consists of 10 residues. V lost 4 bases and J 6 bases, leaving 2 bases between the germline ends. Germline assignment: CDR1 SGHAT and CDR2 FQNNGV. The CDR3 is CASSYDTQYF. The CDR3 nucleotides read TGTGCCAGCAGCTACGATACGCAGTATTTT. The full variable domain, its missing parts supplied by reference TRBV11-2 and TRBJ2-3, is EAGVAQSPRYKIIEKRQSVAFWCNPISGHATLYWYQQILGQGPKLLIQFQNNGVVDDSQLPKDRFSAERLKGVDSTLKIQPAKLEDSAVYLCASSYDTQYFGPGTRLTVL.

This clonotype was seen at least ten times. This rearrangement joins TRBV5-1 to TRBJ2-1, with 9 bases aligning to TRBD1. The V segment lost 5 bases and the J segment 6 bases; nucleotides outside the gene matches: 9. CDR3 length: 15 residues. The germline CDR1 and CDR2 sequences are SGHRS and YFSETQ. DNA of the CDR3: TGCGCCAGCAGGACAGGGGGTAATCGGGGCAATGAGCAGTTCTTC. It encodes CASRTGGNRGNEQFF.